Shown below are 18 T cell receptor beta chains from a single sample sequenced in a study of monozygotic twins with cystic fibrosis. The repertoire was sequenced with immunoSEQ multiplex PCR; TCRdb's copy has only in-frame clones and lacks some. The sample records fewer than 20,000 clones, more than 80% being singletons. The sequenced material came from blood. Source of these receptors: a girl aged 2-10 years with cystic fibrosis.

The chain joins TRBV19 to TRBJ1-2; TRBD1 is a possible D gene (5 bases). Germline V gives CDR1 LNHDA, CDR2 SQIVND (reference sequence). This CDR3 comprises 14 residues. Between the trimmed V and J ends, which lost 3 bases and 2 bases, there was a span of 10 bases. CDR3 amino acids: CASSIGTDNYGYTF. The CDR3 nucleotides are TGTGCCAGTAGTATCGGGACCGACAACTATGGCTACACCTTC.

The gene calls are TRBV6-1 and TRBJ2-1; 9 bases map to TRBD2. This CDR3 spans 17 amino acids. The ends lost 3 bases at V and 2 bases at J; junction bases unmatched: 8. The V gene's germline CDR1 is MNHNS and CDR2 SASEGT. The CDR3 DNA sequence: TGTGCCAGCAGTGATGGGGGTAGCGGGAGAACCTACAATGAGCAGTTCTTC. Its protein product is CASSDGGSGRTYNEQFF.

Here the CDR3 reads CASKYRGAPFSPREAFF. The CDR3 nucleotides are TGTGCCAGCAAGTATAGGGGGGCCCCGTTTAGTCCCCGTGAAGCTTTCTTT. V usage is TRBV28 and J usage is TRBJ1-1; the D gene is possibly TRBD1 (6 bases). V lost 7 bases and J 7 bases, leaving 28 bases between the germline ends. Germline V gene lookup returns CDR1 MDHEN and CDR2 SYDVKM. CDR3 length: 17 residues.

The J gene is TRBJ2-5, the V gene TRBV2, with D tentatively TRBD1 (5 bases). The J call may not be correct, given that the DNA end is closer to TRBJ2-7. The CDR3 has 13 residues. Germline values: CDR1 SNHLY, CDR2 FYNNEI. The CDR3 protein is CASSGGNSYEQYF. CDR3 bases: TGTGCCAGCAGTGGGGGCAATTCCTACGAGCAGTACTTC.

The V gene is TRBV10-3, the J gene TRBJ1-2; D gene uncertain. The CDR3 consists of 11 residues. The V and J ends lost 10 bases and 4 bases respectively, with 10 bases between them. The germline V gene encodes CDR1 ENHRY and CDR2 SYGVKD. CDR3 nucleotide sequence: TGTGCCACCTCGACTTCCTATGGCTACACCTTC. Amino acids: CATSTSYGYTF.

The chain recombines TRBV11-2 with TRBJ2-3, with a weak D call TRBD2 (7 bases). CDR1 SGHAT and CDR2 FQNNGV come from the germline V gene. The length of the CDR3 is 17 residues. Trimming stripped 0 bases from V and 0 bases from J, with 13 bases between. This chain's CDR3 is CASSLDIAGASTDTQYF. The CDR3 DNA follows: TGTGCCAGCAGCTTAGATATCGCGGGGGCTAGCACAGATACGCAGTATTTT. Full variable domain (remainder filled in from reference TRBV11-2 and TRBJ2-3): EAGVAQSPRYKIIEKRQSVAFWCNPISGHATLYWYQQILGQGPKLLIQFQNNGVVDDSQLPKDRFSAERLKGVDSTLKIQPAKLEDSAVYLCASSLDIAGASTDTQYFGPGTRLTVL.

The V and J genes are TRBV2 and TRBJ1-3; no firm D call. Trimming took off 2 bases at V and 0 bases at J, with 8 bases between the two ends. Germline CDR1 reads SNHLY; CDR2 reads FYNNEI. The CDR3 consists of 15 residues. The DNA of the CDR3 is TGTGCCAGCAGTGAACAGCGCTACTCTGGAAACACCATATATTTT. Translated: CASSEQRYSGNTIYF. Full variable domain (rest looked up from reference TRBV2 and TRBJ1-3): EPEVTQTPSHQVTQMGQEVILRCVPISNHLYFYWYRQILGQKVEFLVSFYNNEISEKSEIFDDQFSVERPDGSNFTLKIRSTKLEDSAMYFCASSEQRYSGNTIYFGEGSWLTVV.

This clone was observed a single time. V usage is TRBV29-1 and J usage is TRBJ1-3; D call uncertain. The CDR3 runs 12 residues. The germline V gene has CDR1 SQVTM and CDR2 ANQGSEA. V was cut by 4 bases and J by 4 bases, with 8 bases left in between. Here the CDR3 reads CSVGGVGNTIYF. CDR3 sequence (DNA): TGCAGCGTTGGGGGTGTAGGAAACACCATATATTTT.

This clone was seen a single time. V is TRBV27 and J is TRBJ2-1, with TRBD2 as a possible D gene (5 bases). V was clipped by 5 bases and J by 5 bases, with 19 bases between them. This CDR3 has 16 residues. Germline CDR1 and CDR2: MNHEY and SMNVEV (reference sequence). Here the CDR3 reads CASSTTGWRTHNEQFF. The DNA for the CDR3 is TGTGCCAGCAGTACAACGGGGTGGAGGACCCACAATGAGCAGTTCTTC.

V and J are TRBV19 and TRBJ2-6; 9 bases are a match to TRBD1. The V segment lost 7 bases and the J segment 3 bases; nucleotides outside the gene matches: 22. The CDR3 is 21 amino acids. Germline V CDR1 and CDR2: LNHDA, SQIVND (reference sequence). The CDR3 sequence: CASTDPFPRDRVFGGANVLTF. The CDR3 region has the DNA TGTGCCAGTACCGATCCCTTCCCCCGGGACAGGGTGTTTGGTGGGGCCAACGTCCTGACTTTC. Together with reference TRBV19 and TRBJ2-6, the CDR3 gives the full variable domain: DGGITQSPKYLFRKEGQNVTLSCEQNLNHDAMYWYRQDPGQGLRLIYYSQIVNDFQKGDIAEGYSVSREKKESFPLTVTSAQKNPTAFYLCASTDPFPRDRVFGGANVLTFGAGSRLTVL.

The chain uses TRBV19 and TRBJ2-2; 8 bases map to TRBD2. Germline values: CDR1 LNHDA, CDR2 SQIVND (reference sequence). The CDR3 runs 15 residues. The junction had 2 bases not matched to a gene; V was cut back by 5 bases and J by 0 bases. The CDR3 nucleotides read TGTGCCAGTAGTGTAGCGGGGTCGAACACCGGGGAGCTGTTTTTT. Its protein product is CASSVAGSNTGELFF.

This sequence joins TRBV11-2 and TRBJ2-1, with TRBD1 matching over 11 bases. The CDR3 extends over 15 amino acids. Germline loops: CDR1 SGHAT, CDR2 FQNNGV. Trimming at V came to 5 bases and at J to 8 bases, leaving 8 bases not matched to a gene. The CDR3 loop is CASSLSGQGGDEQFF. In DNA form, the CDR3 reads TGTGCCAGCAGCCTATCGGGACAGGGGGGAGATGAGCAGTTCTTC.

The V gene is TRBV5-1, the J gene TRBJ2-2; D not certain. CDR1 and CDR2 from the germline V gene are SGHRS and YFSETQ. Between the trimmed V and J ends, which lost 3 bases and 5 bases, there was a span of 14 bases. The length of the CDR3 is 15 residues. The CDR3: CASSSVAVVTGELFF. CDR3 nucleotide sequence: TGCGCCAGCAGCTCGGTGGCCGTGGTTACCGGGGAGCTGTTTTTT.

The V gene is TRBV18, the J gene TRBJ2-5, with 7 bases aligning to TRBD1. Unmatched junction bases numbered 5, after V lost 2 bases and J lost 2 bases. Germline loops: CDR1 KGHSH, CDR2 LQKENI. The length of the CDR3 is 15 residues. The CDR3 loop reads CASSPTGQMQETQYF. CDR3 in DNA: TGTGCCAGCTCACCAACGGGACAGATGCAAGAGACCCAGTACTTC.

The V gene is TRBV4-3, the J gene TRBJ2-5; no firm D call. Trimming stripped 5 bases from V and 4 bases from J, with 14 bases between. Germline V gene data show CDR1 as LGHNA and CDR2 as YSLEER. The CDR3 spans 14 residues. The CDR3 DNA reads as TGCGCCAGCAGCGACAATGGGGAAGGAGAGACCCAGTACTTC. This translates into CASSDNGEGETQYF.

The chain links TRBV27 to TRBJ2-7; possibly TRBD1 for D (5 bases). The CDR3 sequence is 11 residues long. Germline CDR1 is MNHEY and CDR2 is SMNVEV (reference sequence). The V and J ends lost 6 bases and 4 bases respectively, with 7 bases between them. The DNA of the CDR3 is TGTGCCAGCAGGGGGCGATACGAGCAGTACTTC. It is translated as CASRGRYEQYF.

V is TRBV11-1 and J is TRBJ2-7; D might be TRBD1 or TRBD2, each matching 5 bases. This CDR3 comprises 14 residues. V lost 3 bases to trimming and J lost 5 bases, with 14 bases between them. Germline V lookup: CDR1 SGHAT, CDR2 FQDESV (reference sequence). This CDR3 is CASSFIGTADEQYF. CDR3 coding DNA: TGTGCCAGCAGCTTCATCGGGACCGCGGACGAGCAGTACTTC. Full variable domain (remainder filled in from reference TRBV11-1 and TRBJ2-7): EAEVAQSPRYKITEKSQAVAFWCDPISGHATLYWYRQILGQGPELLVQFQDESVVDDSQLPKDRFSAERLKGVDSTLKIQPAELGDSAMYLCASSFIGTADEQYFGPGTRLTVT.

The V gene is TRBV6-5, the J gene TRBJ1-1; D might be TRBD1 (6 bases). The CDR3 loop spans 14 amino acids. Germline V gives CDR1 MNHEY, CDR2 SVGAGI. V dropped 2 bases and J dropped 4 bases, with 11 bases sitting between them. CDR3 residues: CASSYLGGGTEAFF. CDR3 DNA sequence: TGTGCCAGCAGTTACCTGGGGGGCGGCACTGAAGCTTTCTTT.